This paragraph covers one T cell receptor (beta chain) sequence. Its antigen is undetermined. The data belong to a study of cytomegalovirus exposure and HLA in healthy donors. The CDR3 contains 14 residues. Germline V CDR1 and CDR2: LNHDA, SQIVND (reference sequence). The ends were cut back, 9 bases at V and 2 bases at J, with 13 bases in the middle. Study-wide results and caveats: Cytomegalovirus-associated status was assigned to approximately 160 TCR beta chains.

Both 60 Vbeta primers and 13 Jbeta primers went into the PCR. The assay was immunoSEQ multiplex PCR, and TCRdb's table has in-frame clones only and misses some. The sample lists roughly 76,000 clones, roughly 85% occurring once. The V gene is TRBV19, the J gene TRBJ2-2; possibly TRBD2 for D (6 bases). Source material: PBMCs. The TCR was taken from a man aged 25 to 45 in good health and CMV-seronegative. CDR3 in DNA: TGTGCCAGCAGCGGGCAGGATAACACCGGGGAGCTGTTTTTT. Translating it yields CASSGQDNTGELFF.